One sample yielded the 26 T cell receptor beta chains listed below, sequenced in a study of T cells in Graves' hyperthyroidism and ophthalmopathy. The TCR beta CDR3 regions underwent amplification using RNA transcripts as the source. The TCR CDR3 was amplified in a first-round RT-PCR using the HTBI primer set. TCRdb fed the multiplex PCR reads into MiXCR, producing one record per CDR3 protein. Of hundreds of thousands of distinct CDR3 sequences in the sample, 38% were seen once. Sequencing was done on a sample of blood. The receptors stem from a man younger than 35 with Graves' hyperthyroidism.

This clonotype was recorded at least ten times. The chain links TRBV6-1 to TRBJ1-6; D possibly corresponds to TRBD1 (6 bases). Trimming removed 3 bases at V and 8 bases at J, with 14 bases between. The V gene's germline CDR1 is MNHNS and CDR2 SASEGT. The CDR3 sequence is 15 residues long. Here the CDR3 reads CASSEGTLTHSPLHF. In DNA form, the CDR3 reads TGTGCCAGCAGTGAGGGGACACTAACACATTCACCCCTCCACTTT.

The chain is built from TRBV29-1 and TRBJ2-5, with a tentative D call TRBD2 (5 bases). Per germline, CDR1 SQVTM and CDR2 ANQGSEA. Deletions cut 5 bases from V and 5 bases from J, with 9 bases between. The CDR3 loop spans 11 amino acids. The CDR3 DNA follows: TGCAGCGTTCACGGCGGGGAGACCCAGTACTTC. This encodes CSVHGGETQYF.

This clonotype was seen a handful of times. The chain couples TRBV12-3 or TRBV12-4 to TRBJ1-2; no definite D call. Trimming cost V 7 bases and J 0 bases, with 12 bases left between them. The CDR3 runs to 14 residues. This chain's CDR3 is CASTKTITNYGYTF. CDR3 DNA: TGTGCCAGCACCAAGACAATTACTAACTATGGCTACACCTTC.

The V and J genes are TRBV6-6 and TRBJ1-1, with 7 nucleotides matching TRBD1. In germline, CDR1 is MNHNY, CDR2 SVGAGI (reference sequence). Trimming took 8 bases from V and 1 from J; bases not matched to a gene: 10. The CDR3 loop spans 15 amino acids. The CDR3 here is CASAGDSPSNTEAFF. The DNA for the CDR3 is TGTGCCAGCGCCGGGGACAGCCCATCGAACACTGAAGCTTTCTTT.

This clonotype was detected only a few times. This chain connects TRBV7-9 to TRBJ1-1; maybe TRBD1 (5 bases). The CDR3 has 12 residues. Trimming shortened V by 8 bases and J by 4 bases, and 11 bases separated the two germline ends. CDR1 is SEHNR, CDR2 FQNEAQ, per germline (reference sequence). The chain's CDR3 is CASGAVATEAFF. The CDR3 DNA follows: TGTGCCAGCGGGGCCGTCGCCACTGAAGCTTTCTTT.

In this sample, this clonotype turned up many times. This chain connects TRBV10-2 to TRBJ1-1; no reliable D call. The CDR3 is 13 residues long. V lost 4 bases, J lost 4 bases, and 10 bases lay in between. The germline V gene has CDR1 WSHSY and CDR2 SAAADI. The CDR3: CASSGTLATEAFF. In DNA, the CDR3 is TGCGCCAGCAGTGGGACTTTGGCCACTGAAGCTTTCTTT.

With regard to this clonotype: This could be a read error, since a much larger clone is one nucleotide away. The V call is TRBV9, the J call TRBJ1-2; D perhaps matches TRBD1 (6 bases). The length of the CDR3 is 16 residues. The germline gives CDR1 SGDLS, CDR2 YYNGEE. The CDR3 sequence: CAGSVATAGVPYGYTF. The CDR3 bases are TGTGCCGGCAGCGTAGCTACGGCAGGGGTTCCCTATGGCTACACCTTC.

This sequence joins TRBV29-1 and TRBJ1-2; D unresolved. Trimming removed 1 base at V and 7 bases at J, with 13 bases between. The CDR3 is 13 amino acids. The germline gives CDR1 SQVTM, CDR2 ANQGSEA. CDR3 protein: CSVEGTAPSGYTF. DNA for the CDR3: TGCAGCGTTGAAGGGACGGCTCCATCTGGCTACACCTTC.

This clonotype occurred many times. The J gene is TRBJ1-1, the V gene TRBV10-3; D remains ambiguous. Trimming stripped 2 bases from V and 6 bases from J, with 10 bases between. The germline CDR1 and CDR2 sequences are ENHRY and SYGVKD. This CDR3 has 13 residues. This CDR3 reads CAISEGRSPEAFF. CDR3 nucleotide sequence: TGTGCCATCAGTGAGGGCAGGTCCCCTGAAGCTTTCTTT.

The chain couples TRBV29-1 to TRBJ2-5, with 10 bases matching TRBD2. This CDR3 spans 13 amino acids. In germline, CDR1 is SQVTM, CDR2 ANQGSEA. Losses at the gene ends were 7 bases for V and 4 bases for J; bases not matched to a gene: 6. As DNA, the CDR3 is TGCAGCGCCTTTAGCGGGGGGCGAGAGACCCAGTACTTC. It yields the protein CSAFSGGRETQYF.

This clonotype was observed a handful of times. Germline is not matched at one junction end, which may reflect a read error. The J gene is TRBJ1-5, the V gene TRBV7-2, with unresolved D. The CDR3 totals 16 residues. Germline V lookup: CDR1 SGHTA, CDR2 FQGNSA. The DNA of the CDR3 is TGCGCCAGCAGCCAAGTCGAGGCGGGAGGCAATCAGCCCCAGCATTTT. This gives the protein CASSQVEAGGNQPQHF.

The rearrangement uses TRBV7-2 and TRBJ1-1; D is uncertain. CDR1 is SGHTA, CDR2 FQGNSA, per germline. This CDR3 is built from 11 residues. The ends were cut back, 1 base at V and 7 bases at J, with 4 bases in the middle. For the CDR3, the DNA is TGTGCCAGCAGCTTAGACTATGAAGCTTTCTTT. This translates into CASSLDYEAFF.

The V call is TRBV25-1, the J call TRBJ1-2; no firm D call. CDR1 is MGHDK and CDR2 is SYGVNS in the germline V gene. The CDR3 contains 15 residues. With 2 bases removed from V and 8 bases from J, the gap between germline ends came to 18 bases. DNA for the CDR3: TGTGCCAGCAGTGAAGCGATCGCGCGGGCCAAGGGCTACACCTTC. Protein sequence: CASSEAIARAKGYTF.

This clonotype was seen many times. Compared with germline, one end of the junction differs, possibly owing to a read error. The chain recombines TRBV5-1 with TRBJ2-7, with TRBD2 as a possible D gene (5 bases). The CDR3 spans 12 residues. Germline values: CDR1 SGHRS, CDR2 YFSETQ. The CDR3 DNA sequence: TGTGCCAGCAGCTTAGCGACCGGAGAGCAGTACTTC. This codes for CASSLATGEQYF. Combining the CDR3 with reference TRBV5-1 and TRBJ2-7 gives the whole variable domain KAGVTQTPRYLIKTRGQQVTLSCSPISGHRSVSWYQQTPGQGLQFLFEYFSETQRNKGNFPGRFSGRQFSNSRSEMNVSTLELGDSALYLCASSLATGEQYFGPGTRLTVT.

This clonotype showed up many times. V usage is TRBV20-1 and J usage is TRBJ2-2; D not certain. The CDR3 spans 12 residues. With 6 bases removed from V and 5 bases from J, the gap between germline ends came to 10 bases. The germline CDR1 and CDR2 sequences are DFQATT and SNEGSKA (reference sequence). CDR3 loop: CSARTATGELFF. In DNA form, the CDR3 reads TGCAGTGCGCGGACGGCGACCGGGGAGCTGTTTTTT.

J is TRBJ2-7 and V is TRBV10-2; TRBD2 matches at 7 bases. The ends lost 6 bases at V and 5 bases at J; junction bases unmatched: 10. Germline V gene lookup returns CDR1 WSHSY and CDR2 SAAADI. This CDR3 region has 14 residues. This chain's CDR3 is CASSSPGLVNEQYF. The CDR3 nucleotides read TGCGCCAGCAGCTCCCCCGGACTAGTCAACGAGCAGTACTTC.

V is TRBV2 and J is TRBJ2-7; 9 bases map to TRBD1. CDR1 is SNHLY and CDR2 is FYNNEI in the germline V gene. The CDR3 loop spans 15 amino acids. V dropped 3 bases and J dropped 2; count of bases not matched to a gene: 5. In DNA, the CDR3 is TGTGCCAGCAGTGAGGGGGGACAGGGAACCTACGAGCAGTACTTC. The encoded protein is CASSEGGQGTYEQYF. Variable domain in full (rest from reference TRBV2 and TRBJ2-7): EPEVTQTPSHQVTQMGQEVILRCVPISNHLYFYWYRQILGQKVEFLVSFYNNEISEKSEIFDDQFSVERPDGSNFTLKIRSTKLEDSAMYFCASSEGGQGTYEQYFGPGTRLTVT.

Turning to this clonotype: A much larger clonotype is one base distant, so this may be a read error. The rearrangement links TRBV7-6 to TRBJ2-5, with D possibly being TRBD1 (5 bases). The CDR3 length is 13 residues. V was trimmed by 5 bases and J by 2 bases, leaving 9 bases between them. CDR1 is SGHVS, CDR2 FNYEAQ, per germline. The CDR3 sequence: CASSIYRQETQYF. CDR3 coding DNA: TGTGCCAGCAGCATATACAGGCAAGAGACCCAGTACTTC.

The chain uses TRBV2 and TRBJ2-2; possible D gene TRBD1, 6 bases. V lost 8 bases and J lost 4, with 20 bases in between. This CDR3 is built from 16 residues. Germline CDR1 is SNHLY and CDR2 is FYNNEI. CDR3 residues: CASSPPGQRGTGELFF. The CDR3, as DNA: TGTGCCAGCTCACCCCCGGGACAACGGGGCACCGGGGAGCTGTTTTTT.

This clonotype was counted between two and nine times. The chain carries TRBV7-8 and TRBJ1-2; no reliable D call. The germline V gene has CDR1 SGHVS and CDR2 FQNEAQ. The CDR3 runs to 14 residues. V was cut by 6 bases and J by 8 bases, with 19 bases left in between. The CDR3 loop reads CASSSRYYEEGYTF. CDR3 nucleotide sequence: TGTGCCAGCAGTTCCCGATACTACGAGGAGGGCTACACCTTC.

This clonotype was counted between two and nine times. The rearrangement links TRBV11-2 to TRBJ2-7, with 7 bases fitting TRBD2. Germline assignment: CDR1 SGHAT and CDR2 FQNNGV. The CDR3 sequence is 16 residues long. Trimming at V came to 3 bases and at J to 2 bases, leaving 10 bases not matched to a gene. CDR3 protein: CASSFGLRGNTYEQYF. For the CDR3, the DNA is TGTGCCAGCAGCTTTGGTTTGCGGGGGAACACCTACGAGCAGTACTTC.

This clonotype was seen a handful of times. In nucleotides, the CDR3 is TGTGCCAGCGGACAGGGCGAAGAGACCCAGTACTTC. It codes for CASGQGEETQYF. The chain joins TRBV2 to TRBJ2-5; 8 bases agree with TRBD1. The trim removed 8 bases at V and 3 bases at J, leaving 2 bases unmatched. CDR1 and CDR2 from the germline V gene are SNHLY and FYNNEI. The CDR3 totals 12 residues.

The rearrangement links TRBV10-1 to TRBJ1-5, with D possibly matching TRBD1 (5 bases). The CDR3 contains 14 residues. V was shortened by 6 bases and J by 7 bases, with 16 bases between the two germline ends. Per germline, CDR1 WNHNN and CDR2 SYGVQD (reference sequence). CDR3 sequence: CASSQDWGFQPQHF. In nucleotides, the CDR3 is TGCGCCAGCAGCCAAGACTGGGGGTTCCAGCCCCAGCATTTT.

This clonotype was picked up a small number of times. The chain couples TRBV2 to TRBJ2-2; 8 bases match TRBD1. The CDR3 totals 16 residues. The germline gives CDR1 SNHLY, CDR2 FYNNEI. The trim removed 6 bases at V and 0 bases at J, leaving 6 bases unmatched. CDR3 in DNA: TGTGCCAGCAGGGGGACAGGAGGTTCGAACACCGGGGAGCTGTTTTTT. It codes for CASRGTGGSNTGELFF.

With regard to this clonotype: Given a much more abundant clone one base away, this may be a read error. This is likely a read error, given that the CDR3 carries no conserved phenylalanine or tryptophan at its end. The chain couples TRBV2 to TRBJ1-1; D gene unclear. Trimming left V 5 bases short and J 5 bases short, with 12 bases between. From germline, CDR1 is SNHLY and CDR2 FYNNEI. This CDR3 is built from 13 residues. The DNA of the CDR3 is TGTGCCAGCAGTCGGTGGTTAGGGACTGAAGCTTTCCTT. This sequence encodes CASSRWLGTEAFL.

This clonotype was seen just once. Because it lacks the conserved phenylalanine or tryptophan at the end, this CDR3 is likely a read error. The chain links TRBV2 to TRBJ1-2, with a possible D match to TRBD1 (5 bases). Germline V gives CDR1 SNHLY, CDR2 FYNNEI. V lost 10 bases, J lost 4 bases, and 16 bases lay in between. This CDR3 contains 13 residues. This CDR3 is CANSDKHVYGYTS. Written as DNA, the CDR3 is TGTGCCAATTCGGACAAGCATGTCTATGGCTACACCTCC.